This T cell receptor (beta chain) stems from a study of blood T cell repertoires in COVID-19. The V and J ends lost 6 bases and 2 bases respectively, with 13 bases between them. The germline V gene has CDR1 SNHLY and CDR2 FYNNEI. This CDR3 comprises 15 residues. Only in-frame clones appear in the TCRdb table, and some are missing; sequencing was by immunoSEQ multiplex PCR. Found here are around 20,000 clones, about 91% of them singletons; the top ten hold roughly 5.3%. The cohort comprised adults aged about 18 to 89 years residing in approximately 22 US areas. Two negative PCRs, clearance, or symptom resolution were required of recovered Cohort 3 donors.

This TCR came from a woman in her thirties who had recovered from COVID-19. The V gene is TRBV2, the J gene TRBJ1-4; D gene uncertain. The sample comprised PBMCs or T cells enriched from blood (not recorded which). This CDR3 reads CASRRLTGTNEKLFF. For the CDR3, the DNA is TGTGCCAGCAGGCGACTCACGGGGACTAATGAAAAACTGTTTTTT. Supplemented by reference TRBV2 and TRBJ1-4, the full variable domain reads EPEVTQTPSHQVTQMGQEVILRCVPISNHLYFYWYRQILGQKVEFLVSFYNNEISEKSEIFDDQFSVERPDGSNFTLKIRSTKLEDSAMYFCASRRLTGTNEKLFFGSGTQLSVL.